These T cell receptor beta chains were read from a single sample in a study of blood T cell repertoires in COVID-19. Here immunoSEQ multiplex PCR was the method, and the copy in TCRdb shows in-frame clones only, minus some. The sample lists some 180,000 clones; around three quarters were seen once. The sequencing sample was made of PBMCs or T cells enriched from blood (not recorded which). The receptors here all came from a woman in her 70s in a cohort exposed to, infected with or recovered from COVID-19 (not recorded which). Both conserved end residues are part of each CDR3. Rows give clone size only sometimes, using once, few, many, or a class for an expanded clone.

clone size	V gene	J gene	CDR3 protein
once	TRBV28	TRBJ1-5	CASSLGQGFRQPQHF
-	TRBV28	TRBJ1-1	CASSLYPSSQGYTEAFF
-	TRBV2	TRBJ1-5	CASSGVNSNQPQHF
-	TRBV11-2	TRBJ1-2	CASSDYRGGNYGYTF
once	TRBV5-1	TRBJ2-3	CASAVGTSTDTQYF
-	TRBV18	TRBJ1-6	CASSEQDLYNSPLHF
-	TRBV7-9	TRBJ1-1	CASSLAEGAAEAFF
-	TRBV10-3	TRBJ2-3	CAISARNSGSADTQYF
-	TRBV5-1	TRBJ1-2	CASSLNREYGYTF
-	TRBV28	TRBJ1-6	CASSLGTGADSPLHF
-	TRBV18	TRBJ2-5	CASSPNRGHNLETQYF
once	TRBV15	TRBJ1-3	CATSRGGGSGNTIYF
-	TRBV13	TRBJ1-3	CASSLLARNTIYF
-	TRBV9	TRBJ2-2	CASSAGTINTGELFF
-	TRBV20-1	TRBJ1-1	CSATQGFEAFF
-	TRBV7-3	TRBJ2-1	CASSESSSGNGDEQFF
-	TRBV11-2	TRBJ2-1	CASSSQREASYNEQFF
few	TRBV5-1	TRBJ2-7	CASSPTGVNYEQYF
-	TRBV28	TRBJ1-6	CASSSGTGVRSPLHF
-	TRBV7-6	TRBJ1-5	CASSFEAGGGFNQPQHF
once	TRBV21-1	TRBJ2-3	CASSKGGSCTDTQYF
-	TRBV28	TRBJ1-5	CASSLSNYQPQHF
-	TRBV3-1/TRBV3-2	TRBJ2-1	CASSQVGRGQEQFF
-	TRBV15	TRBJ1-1	CATSIDRGSEAFF
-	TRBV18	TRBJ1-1	CASSPGGGPNTEAFF
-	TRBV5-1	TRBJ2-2	CASSPPGTVYTGELFF
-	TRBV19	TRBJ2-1	CASSIAAVTSGRNNEQFF
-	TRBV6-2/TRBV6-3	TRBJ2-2	CASSYFITSGYTGELFF
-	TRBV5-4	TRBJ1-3	CASSLQGSGNTIYF
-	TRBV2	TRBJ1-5	CASSESEVNQPQHF
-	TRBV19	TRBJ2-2	CASSEQGVGELFF